Below are 10 T cell receptor beta chains sequenced from a single sample in a study of cytomegalovirus exposure and HLA in healthy donors. The study ran its PCR with 60 Vbeta and 13 Jbeta primers. Only in-frame clones appear in the TCRdb table, and some are missing; sequencing was by immunoSEQ multiplex PCR. The sample lists under 200,000 clones, about 85% occurring once. The source material was PBMCs. These receptors were taken from a man aged 30 to 39 in good health and CMV-seropositive.

The chain couples TRBV18 to TRBJ2-7; TRBD2 is a possible D gene (5 bases). Germline lookup yields CDR1 KGHSH and CDR2 LQKENI. The CDR3 is made up of 14 amino acids. Deletions cut 3 bases from V and 2 bases from J, with 11 bases between. For the CDR3, the DNA is TGTGCCAGCTCACCGAAGGACTGGCCCTACGAGCAGTACTTC. Protein: CASSPKDWPYEQYF.

V gene TRBV18 combines with J gene TRBJ2-2, with TRBD2 matching over 7 bases. Germline CDR1 is KGHSH and CDR2 is LQKENI. This CDR3 contains 17 residues. Trimming removed 2 bases from V and 0 bases from J; junction bases left unmatched: 6. In nucleotides, the CDR3 is TGTGCCAGCTCACCATCGGCGGGAGTAACGAACACCGGGGAGCTGTTTTTT. This gives the protein CASSPSAGVTNTGELFF.

V and J are TRBV29-1 and TRBJ2-3; TRBD1 might be the D (6 bases). Trimming stripped 3 bases from V and 0 bases from J, with 10 bases between. This CDR3 region has 14 residues. Looked up from germline, CDR1 is SQVTM and CDR2 is ANQGSEA. The CDR3, as DNA: TGCAGCGTTGAGGGACACCTGAGCACAGATACGCAGTATTTT. Translating it yields CSVEGHLSTDTQYF.

J is TRBJ2-2 and V is TRBV7-3, with 8 nucleotides matching TRBD2. Looked up from germline, CDR1 is SGHTA and CDR2 is FQGTGA. Trimming at V came to 6 bases and at J to 4 bases, leaving 13 bases not matched to a gene. This CDR3 region has 17 residues. In nucleotides, the CDR3 is TGTGCCAGCAGTTTTTCTAGCGCCCGGGGGGGCACCGGGGAGCTGTTTTTT. This gives the protein CASSFSSARGGTGELFF.

V gene TRBV5-1 combines with J gene TRBJ2-2; D perhaps matches TRBD2 (5 bases). Trimming cost V 1 base and J 6 bases, with 7 bases left between them. CDR1 and CDR2 from the germline V gene are SGHRS and YFSETQ. The CDR3 runs 13 residues. The CDR3 coding sequence is TGCGCCAGCAGCTTGAGAGGGCCCGGGGAGCTGTTTTTT. It specifies CASSLRGPGELFF.

J is TRBJ2-1 and V is TRBV9; the match to TRBD2 covers 7 bases. CDR3 length: 15 amino acids. Trimming at V came to 0 bases and at J to 5 bases, leaving 5 bases not matched to a gene. In germline, CDR1 is SGDLS, CDR2 YYNGEE. The DNA of the CDR3 is TGTGCCAGCAGCGTAGGACTAGCAAGGAACAATGAGCAGTTCTTC. It is translated as CASSVGLARNNEQFF. The full variable domain, rest sourced from reference TRBV9 and TRBJ2-1, is DSGVTQTPKHLITATGQRVTLRCSPRSGDLSVYWYQQSLDQGLQFLIQYYNGEERAKGNILERFSAQQFPDLHSELNLSSLELGDSALYFCASSVGLARNNEQFFGPGTRLTVL.

The V call is TRBV2, the J call TRBJ2-2; TRBD1 matches at 10 bases. This CDR3 contains 16 residues. Germline-derived CDR1 and CDR2 are SNHLY and FYNNEI. The V segment lost 8 bases and the J segment 4 bases; nucleotides outside the gene matches: 10. Here the CDR3 reads CASGRDRGSFTGELFF. The CDR3 bases are TGTGCCAGCGGCCGGGACAGGGGATCGTTCACCGGGGAGCTGTTTTTT.

The chain carries TRBV30 and TRBJ1-4; no definite D call. V was trimmed by 6 bases and J by 4 bases, leaving 12 bases between them. Germline V gene lookup returns CDR1 GTSNPN and CDR2 SVGIG (reference sequence). This CDR3 has 13 residues. CDR3 protein: CACSVADNEKLFF. In DNA, the CDR3 is TGTGCCTGTTCAGTGGCGGATAATGAAAAACTGTTTTTT.

Notes on this clone: The junction and the germline gene differ at one end; a read error may be behind it. V usage is TRBV6-1 and J usage is TRBJ1-4, with TRBD1 matching 11 bases. The CDR3 length is 15 residues. In germline, CDR1 is MNHNS, CDR2 SASEGT. The CDR3 bases are TGTGCCAGCAGAGAAGCCGGGACAGGGGGAGAAAAACTGTTTTTT. Translation: CASREAGTGGEKLFF.

The chain couples TRBV4-1 to TRBJ2-1; 10 bases agree with TRBD1. The CDR3 spans 13 residues. Germline V gene lookup returns CDR1 MGHRA and CDR2 YSYEKL. Trimming took 5 bases from V and 8 from J; bases not matched to a gene: 3. The CDR3 nucleotides are TGCGCCAGCAGCTTCGGGACAGGGGATGAGCAGTTCTTC. Translation gives CASSFGTGDEQFF.